The clone carrying this TCR beta chain has only one observation. These data belong to a study of PD-L1 blockade in urothelial cancer. Turning to the study itself: Males with urothelial cancer arising in the bladder constituted about nine tenths of the roughly 29 patients.

The sample's time point: peripheral blood 6 weeks after treatment start. Locally advanced or metastatic urothelial carcinoma affected all patients. The data were produced by immunoSEQ multiplex PCR, yet TCRdb's version contains in-frame clones alone and is incomplete. Seen here are about 39,000 clones, more than 80% observed once, and the top ten hold over 9.5%. This CDR3 spans 13 amino acids. Between the trimmed V and J ends, which lost 11 bases and 2 bases, there was a span of 14 bases. Germline assignment: CDR1 ENHRY and CDR2 SYGVKD. The sequences come from PBMCs, collected around atezolizumab (anti-PD-L1) treatment. V usage is TRBV10-3 and J usage is TRBJ2-3; D may be TRBD1 (6 bases). The TCR sequence derives from a man aged 35 to 55 with urothelial cancer. For the CDR3, the DNA is TGTGCCGCCGGGACAACAAACACAGATACGCAGTATTTT. Residues: CAAGTTNTDTQYF.